This is a list of T cell receptor beta chains from one sample in a study of response to subunit inactivated influenza vaccine. TCRdb independently ran MiXCR on the RT-PCR reads; one entry per CDR3 protein. This sample has about 500,000 distinct CDR3 sequences; under 15% occur once, and the top ten carry around 13%. This sample comprised PBMCs from blood, obtained about 40 days after vaccination. The receptor source for this set is a man aged 50 or older who received an inactivated influenza vaccine. Both conserved end residues are part of each CDR3. D genes are given only for firm matches. Not every row has a clone size; where given, it reads once, few, many or a size class.

abundance,v_gene,d_gene,j_gene,CDR3nt,CDR3aa
many,TRBV20-1,NA,TRBJ1-2,TGCAGTGCTAGGGACAGTAACTATGGCTACACCTTC,CSARDSNYGYTF
few,TRBV5-1,TRBD1,TRBJ1-1,TGCGCCAGCAGCCCTGGACAGGGGGTTATGGTGAACACTGAAGCTTTCTTT,CASSPGQGVMVNTEAFF
few,TRBV20-1,NA,TRBJ2-7,TGCAGTGCTCCCCCATCGGGCCCCTCCTACGAGCAGTACTTC,CSAPPSGPSYEQYF
few,TRBV20-1,TRBD1,TRBJ1-6,TGCAGTGCCACAGGCAGGGGGGGGTATTCACCCCTCCACTTT,CSATGRGGYSPLHF
few,TRBV2,TRBD2,TRBJ2-1,TGTGCCAGCAGTGCATTAGGACTAGCGGGAGGATCCTACAATGAGCAGTTCTTC,CASSALGLAGGSYNEQFF
few,TRBV12-3/TRBV12-4,TRBD2,TRBJ2-1,TGTGCCAGCAGTTTAGCGGCGCTAGCGGGGCACAATGAGCAGTTCTTC,CASSLAALAGHNEQFF
NA,TRBV7-8,TRBD1,TRBJ1-1,TGTGCCAGCAGCTCACCGGGACAGGGAATGGAGGACACTGAAGCTTTCTTT,CASSSPGQGMEDTEAFF
NA,TRBV18,NA,TRBJ2-7,TGTGCCAGCTCACCAGATAACGCCTACGAGCAGTACTTC,CASSPDNAYEQYF
few,TRBV5-1,TRBD1,TRBJ2-7,TGCGCCAGCAGCCCCACTGGGACAGCCTCTAACGAGCAGTACTTC,CASSPTGTASNEQYF
few,TRBV6-5,NA,TRBJ2-3,TGTGCCAGCAGTTACTCCAGAGGGACGCAGTATTTT,CASSYSRGTQYF
NA,TRBV11-2,TRBD1,TRBJ1-1,TGTGCCAGCAGCTTCGGGACAGGGGGCGCCTACACTGAAGCTTTCTTT,CASSFGTGGAYTEAFF
NA,TRBV20-1,TRBD2,TRBJ2-1,TGCTGTGTCAGTCAGGGACTAGCGGGAGGGCTTACCTACAATGAGCAGTTCTTC,CCVSQGLAGGLTYNEQFF
many,TRBV12-3/TRBV12-4,NA,TRBJ2-6,TGTGCCAGCAGTTTAGGGGCCAACGTCCTGACTTTC,CASSLGANVLTF
few,TRBV12-3/TRBV12-4,NA,TRBJ2-2,TGTGCCAGCAGCCGGGTGGACGGGGAGCTGTTTTTT,CASSRVDGELFF
many,TRBV12-3/TRBV12-4,NA,TRBJ1-1,TGTGCCAGCGCAACGCGGTACACTGAAGCTTTCTTT,CASATRYTEAFF
many,TRBV29-1,TRBD2,TRBJ2-7,TGCAGCGTTGGGTTGGCTAGCGGGAGTAACGAGCAGTACTTC,CSVGLASGSNEQYF
NA,TRBV4-3,TRBD2,TRBJ2-4,TGCGCCAGCAGCCAAGTGGTGGCGGGAGAGGCCAAAAACATTCAGTACTTC,CASSQVVAGEAKNIQYF
NA,TRBV6-1,TRBD1,TRBJ1-4,TGTGCCAGCAGTATCACCGGGACAGGGGGTGAAAAACTGTTTTTT,CASSITGTGGEKLFF
few,TRBV4-2,NA,TRBJ2-7,TGTGCCAGCAGCCAAGTGCAGGGCCACGAGCAGTACTTC,CASSQVQGHEQYF
few,TRBV10-3,TRBD2,TRBJ2-7,TGTGCCATCAGTGAAGCGGGGGGGTTCGAGCAGTACTTC,CAISEAGGFEQYF
NA,TRBV5-1,TRBD1,TRBJ2-7,TGCGCCAGCAGCTATACAGGGGGGTACGAGCAGTACTTC,CASSYTGGYEQYF
NA,TRBV7-9,NA,TRBJ2-7,TGTGCCAGCAGCTCGAAATCTAGCGGACAGGCCCTCTACGAGCAGTACTTC,CASSSKSSGQALYEQYF
many,TRBV24-1,NA,TRBJ2-1,TGTGCCACCAGTGATCCAAGGGTTAGACCGAATGAGCAGTTCTTC,CATSDPRVRPNEQFF
NA,TRBV5-1,NA,TRBJ2-5,TGCGCCAGCAGCTTGGCCGGGCAGGGCATGGAGACCCAGTACTTC,CASSLAGQGMETQYF
once,TRBV6-2/TRBV6-3,NA,TRBJ2-2,TGTGCCAGCAGCCCGGGACAGGAGCTGTTTTTT,CASSPGQELFF
few,TRBV5-1,NA,TRBJ2-2,TGCGCCAGCAGGGTTCTTACGGGGACGGCCACCGGGGAGCTGTTTTTT,CASRVLTGTATGELFF
NA,TRBV4-3,TRBD2,TRBJ2-3,TGCGCCAGCAGCCGAGCGGGACTAGCGGGGACAGATACGCAGTATTTT,CASSRAGLAGTDTQYF
NA,TRBV5-1,TRBD1,TRBJ1-2,TGCGCCAGCAGCTTGTCGGGGACAGGGGACTATGGCTACACCTTC,CASSLSGTGDYGYTF
few,TRBV4-1,TRBD1,TRBJ2-7,TGCGCCAGCAGCCAAGAAGGGGACAGCTCCTACGAGCAGTACTTC,CASSQEGDSSYEQYF
few,TRBV20-1,NA,TRBJ2-3,TGCAGTGCTAGAGATGAAAGCTCCACAGATACGCAGTATTTT,CSARDESSTDTQYF
many,TRBV10-3,TRBD1,TRBJ1-2,TGTGCCATCACAAGGGACAGGGACGCCTATGGCTACACCTTC,CAITRDRDAYGYTF
few,TRBV20-1,TRBD2,TRBJ2-1,TGCAGTGCTAGAGACCCTAGCGGTCGGACCTACAATGAGCAGTTCTTC,CSARDPSGRTYNEQFF
NA,TRBV6-5,TRBD1,TRBJ1-2,TGTGCCAGCAGTTACCGGGACAGGGGCGACTATGGCTACACCTTC,CASSYRDRGDYGYTF
many,TRBV9,NA,TRBJ1-2,TGTGCCAGCACCGACGGGGGCTGGGCGTCCGGCTACACCTTC,CASTDGGWASGYTF
NA,TRBV4-2,TRBD2,TRBJ2-1,TGTGCCAGCAGCCGTAGGGGTGGACTAGCCACAATTCAATCAAATGAGCAGTTCTTC,CASSRRGGLATIQSNEQFF
few,TRBV6-1,NA,TRBJ2-4,TGTGCCAGCAGTCAGCCCGGTGGCATAGCCAAAAACATTCAGTACTTC,CASSQPGGIAKNIQYF
few,TRBV10-3,TRBD2,TRBJ2-1,TGTGCCATCAGTGAACCCTCCGTACGCGGGACTAGCGGGATGAATGAGCAGTTCTTC,CAISEPSVRGTSGMNEQFF
many,TRBV5-1,TRBD2,TRBJ2-1,TGCGCCAGCAGCCCCGGGGGGGGGAGCTCCTACAATGAGCAGTTCTTC,CASSPGGGSSYNEQFF
NA,TRBV3-1,TRBD2,TRBJ2-1,TGTGCCAGCAGCCAAGATAACAGCGGGGCCTACAATGAGCAGTTCTTC,CASSQDNSGAYNEQFF
few,TRBV5-1,TRBD2,TRBJ2-3,TGCGCCAGCAGCTTGGATGGGGGGGCAGATACGCAGTATTTT,CASSLDGGADTQYF
many,TRBV5-1,TRBD1,TRBJ2-7,TGCGCCAGCAGCTTGCAGGGACAGGGACCTGACGAGCAGTACTTC,CASSLQGQGPDEQYF
NA,TRBV20-1,NA,TRBJ2-2,TGCAGTGCGAGAGAGACAGGCCCCAGGGCCGGGGAGCTGTTTTTT,CSARETGPRAGELFF
NA,TRBV29-1,NA,TRBJ2-5,TGCAGCGTTGAGTCAGGGGTTGAGGAAGAGACCCAGTACTTC,CSVESGVEEETQYF